What follows are 11 T cell receptor beta chains derived from one specimen sequenced in a study of OX40 agonist ivuxolimab in advanced cancers. TCRdb keeps only in-frame clones here, not all; method: immunoSEQ multiplex PCR. The sample has around 45,000 clones, more than 70% seen once. Sample: CD4+ or CD8+ T cells sorted from blood, taken in a trial of the OX40 agonist ivuxolimab. The receptors stem from an adult with an advanced solid tumor such as melanoma, head and neck, liver or kidney cancer.

The gene calls are TRBV4-2 and TRBJ2-5; TRBD1 matches 7 bases. With V trimmed by 0 bases and J by 4 bases, 5 bases remained unmatched. CDR1 LGHNA and CDR2 YNFKEQ come from the germline V gene. The CDR3 is 15 amino acids. The CDR3 nucleotides are TGTGCCAGCAGCCAAGAGACAGGGACGGGAGAGACCCAGTACTTC. Amino acids: CASSQETGTGETQYF.

The chain is built from TRBV19 and TRBJ2-7; a weak D match, TRBD1 (5 bases). The germline CDR1 and CDR2 sequences are LNHDA and SQIVND (reference sequence). The CDR3 spans 14 residues. Trimming shortened V by 5 bases and J by 3 bases, and 14 bases separated the two germline ends. The CDR3 sequence: CASSSQVNFYEQYF. The CDR3 DNA sequence: TGTGCCAGTAGTTCACAGGTCAATTTCTACGAGCAGTACTTC.

The V and J genes are TRBV5-4 and TRBJ1-2; 10 bases match TRBD1. This CDR3 is built from 14 residues. J was trimmed by 3 bases and V by 2 bases; bases with no gene match: 1. The germline V gene encodes CDR1 SGHNT and CDR2 YYREEE (reference sequence). CDR3 coding DNA: TGTGCCAGCAGCTTCGGACAGGGGGACTATGGCTACACCTTC. As protein: CASSFGQGDYGYTF.

The genes are TRBV10-3 and TRBJ2-7, with 9 bases that match TRBD1. Germline trimming cut 9 bases from V and 5 bases from J; bases unmatched to any gene: 8. The CDR3 length is 13 residues. Per the germline V gene, CDR1 is ENHRY and CDR2 is SYGVKD. The CDR3 protein is CAIPGQGVNEQYF. The CDR3 DNA reads TGTGCCATACCGGGACAGGGAGTCAACGAGCAGTACTTC.

This clone was seen once. The chain combines TRBV5-1 with TRBJ2-2, with a weak D call TRBD1 (6 bases). The CDR3 runs to 16 residues. Germline V CDR1 and CDR2: SGHRS, YFSETQ. The V gene lost 3 bases and the J gene lost 6 bases, with 18 bases spanning the gap. The CDR3 nucleotides read TGCGCCAGCAGCTCCAGGGGTCACCAGCTTTCCGGGGAGCTGTTTTTT. This gives the protein CASSSRGHQLSGELFF.

V is TRBV6-6 and J is TRBJ2-7, with 11 bases aligning to TRBD2. This CDR3 region has 13 residues. Unmatched junction bases numbered 4, after V lost 10 bases and J lost 2 bases. Per the germline V gene, CDR1 is MNHNY and CDR2 is SVGAGI (reference sequence). CDR3 coding DNA: TGTGCCACCCGACTAGCGGGAACCTACGAGCAGTACTTC. This encodes CATRLAGTYEQYF.

The V call is TRBV28, the J call TRBJ1-2; no clear D gene. CDR1 MDHEN and CDR2 SYDVKM come from the germline V gene. V lost 6 bases, J lost 2 bases, and 13 bases lay in between. The CDR3 consists of 14 residues. The CDR3 protein is CASSTTGVNYGYTF. The CDR3, as DNA: TGTGCCAGCAGCACCACCGGGGTAAACTATGGCTACACCTTC.

This clone has a single count. The chain links TRBV6-1 to TRBJ1-2; 9 bases align to TRBD1. CDR3 size: 14 residues. Trimming at V came to 5 bases and at J to 7 bases, leaving 8 bases not matched to a gene. The germline gives CDR1 MNHNS, CDR2 SASEGT. The CDR3 coding sequence is TGTGCCAGCAGTTTCAGCGGACAGGGGCCTGGCTACACCTTC. Protein product: CASSFSGQGPGYTF.

This clone qualifies as medium-sized (0.01 to 0.1%). This chain joins TRBV28 and TRBJ1-1; D remains unclear. Per the germline V gene, CDR1 is MDHEN and CDR2 is SYDVKM. The CDR3 contains 10 residues. The V gene lost 8 bases and the J gene lost 5 bases, with 6 bases spanning the gap. CDR3 protein: CASGRTEAFF. CDR3 nucleotides: TGTGCCAGCGGGAGGACTGAAGCTTTCTTT. The entire variable domain, with the rest obtained from reference TRBV28 and TRBJ1-1, is as follows: DVKVTQSSRYLVKRTGEKVFLECVQDMDHENMFWYRQDPGLGLRLIYFSYDVKMKEKGDIPEGYSVSREKKERFSLILESASTNQTSMYLCASGRTEAFFGQGTRLTVV.

The V gene is TRBV5-1, the J gene TRBJ2-7, with 11 bases fitting TRBD2. Germline values: CDR1 SGHRS, CDR2 YFSETQ. The CDR3 length is 15 residues. The V gene end was trimmed by 4 bases and the J gene end by 2 bases; junction bases not matched to a gene: 5. CDR3 region: CASSTDSGRAYEQYF. As DNA, the CDR3 is TGCGCCAGCAGCACAGATAGCGGGAGGGCCTACGAGCAGTACTTC.

The rearrangement uses TRBV10-1 and TRBJ2-5, with a tentative D call TRBD1 (5 bases). Germline CDR1 reads WNHNN; CDR2 reads SYGVQD (reference sequence). V lost 5 bases to trimming and J lost 4 bases, with 5 bases between them. The CDR3 is 11 residues long. The CDR3 coding sequence is TGCGCCAGCAGTACAGGAGAGACCCAGTACTTC. Translating it yields CASSTGETQYF.